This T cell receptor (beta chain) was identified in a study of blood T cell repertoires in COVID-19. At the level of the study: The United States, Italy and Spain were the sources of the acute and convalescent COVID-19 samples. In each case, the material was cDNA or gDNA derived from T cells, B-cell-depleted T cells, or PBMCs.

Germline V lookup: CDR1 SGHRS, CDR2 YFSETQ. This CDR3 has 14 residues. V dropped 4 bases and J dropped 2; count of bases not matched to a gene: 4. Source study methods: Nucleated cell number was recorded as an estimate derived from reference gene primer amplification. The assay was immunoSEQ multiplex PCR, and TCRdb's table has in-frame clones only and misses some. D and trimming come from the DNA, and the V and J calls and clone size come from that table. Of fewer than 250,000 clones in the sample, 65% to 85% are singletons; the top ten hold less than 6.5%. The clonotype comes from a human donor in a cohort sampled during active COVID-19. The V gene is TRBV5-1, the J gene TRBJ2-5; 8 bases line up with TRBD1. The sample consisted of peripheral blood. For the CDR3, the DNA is TGCGCCAGCAGCGTGGGACAGGCACAAGAGACCCAGTACTTC. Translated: CASSVGQAQETQYF.